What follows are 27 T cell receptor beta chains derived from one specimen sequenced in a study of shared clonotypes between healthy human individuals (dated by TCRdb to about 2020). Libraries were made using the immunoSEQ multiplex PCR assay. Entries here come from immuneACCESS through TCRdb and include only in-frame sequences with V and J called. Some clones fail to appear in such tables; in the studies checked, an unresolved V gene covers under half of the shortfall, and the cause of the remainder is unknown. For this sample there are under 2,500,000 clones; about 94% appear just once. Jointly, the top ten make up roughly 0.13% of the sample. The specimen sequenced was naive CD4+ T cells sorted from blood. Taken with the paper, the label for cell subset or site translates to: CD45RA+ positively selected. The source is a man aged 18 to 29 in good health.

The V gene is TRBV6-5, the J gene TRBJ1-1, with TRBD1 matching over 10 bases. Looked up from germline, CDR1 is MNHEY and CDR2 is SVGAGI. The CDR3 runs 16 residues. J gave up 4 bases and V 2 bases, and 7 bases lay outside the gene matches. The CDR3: CASSYEGQGDRTEAFF. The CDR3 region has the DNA TGTGCCAGCAGTTACGAAGGACAGGGGGACCGCACTGAAGCTTTCTTT.

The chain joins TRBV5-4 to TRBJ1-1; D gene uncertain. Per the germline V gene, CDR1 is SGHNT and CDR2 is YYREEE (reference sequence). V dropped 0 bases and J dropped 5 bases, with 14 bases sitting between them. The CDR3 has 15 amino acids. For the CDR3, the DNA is TGTGCCAGCAGCTTGGGCATTGTGGGGAGGACTGAAGCTTTCTTT. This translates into CASSLGIVGRTEAFF.

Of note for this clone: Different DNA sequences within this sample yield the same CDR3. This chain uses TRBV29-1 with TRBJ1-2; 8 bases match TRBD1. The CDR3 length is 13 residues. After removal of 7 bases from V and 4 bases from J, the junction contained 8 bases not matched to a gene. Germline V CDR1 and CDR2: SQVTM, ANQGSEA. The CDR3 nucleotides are TGCAGCGGCGGAGGACAGGGAGGCTATGGCTACACCTTC. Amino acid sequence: CSGGGQGGYGYTF.

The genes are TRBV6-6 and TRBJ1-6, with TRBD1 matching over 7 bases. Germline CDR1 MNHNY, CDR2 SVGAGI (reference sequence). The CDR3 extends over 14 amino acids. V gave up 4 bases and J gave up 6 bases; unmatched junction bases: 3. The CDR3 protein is CASSFDRVNSPLHF. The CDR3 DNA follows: TGTGCCAGCAGTTTTGACAGGGTTAATTCACCCCTCCACTTT.

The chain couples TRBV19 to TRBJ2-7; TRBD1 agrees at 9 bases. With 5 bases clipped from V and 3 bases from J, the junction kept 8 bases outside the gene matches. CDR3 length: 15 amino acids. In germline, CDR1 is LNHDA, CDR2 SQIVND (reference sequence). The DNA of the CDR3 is TGTGCCAGTAGTCCCCGGGACAGGGCCTACTACGAGCAGTACTTC. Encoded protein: CASSPRDRAYYEQYF.

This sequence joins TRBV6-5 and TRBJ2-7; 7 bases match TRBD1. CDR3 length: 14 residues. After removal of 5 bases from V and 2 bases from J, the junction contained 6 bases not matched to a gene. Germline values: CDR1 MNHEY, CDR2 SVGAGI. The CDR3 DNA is TGTGCCAGCAGTCAGACAGGGATTGCCTACGAGCAGTACTTC. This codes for CASSQTGIAYEQYF.

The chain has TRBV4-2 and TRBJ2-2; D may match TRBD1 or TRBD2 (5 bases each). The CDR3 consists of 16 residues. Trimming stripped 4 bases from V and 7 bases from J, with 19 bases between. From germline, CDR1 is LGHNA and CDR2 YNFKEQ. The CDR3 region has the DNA TGTGCCAGCAGCCCTCGGGGCAGGGAAGAGGGCGGGGAGCTGTTTTTT. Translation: CASSPRGREEGGELFF.

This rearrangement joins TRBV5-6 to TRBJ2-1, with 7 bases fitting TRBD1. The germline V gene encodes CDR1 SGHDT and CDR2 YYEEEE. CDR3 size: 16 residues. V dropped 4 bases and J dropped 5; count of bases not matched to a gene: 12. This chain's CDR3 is CASSPGQDQTNNEQFF. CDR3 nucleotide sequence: TGTGCCAGCAGCCCCGGACAGGACCAAACAAACAATGAGCAGTTCTTC. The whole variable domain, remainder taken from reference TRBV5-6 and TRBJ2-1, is DAGVTQSPTHLIKTRGQQVTLRCSPKSGHDTVSWYQQALGQGPQFIFQYYEEEERQRGNFPDRFSGHQFPNYSSELNVNALLLGDSALYLCASSPGQDQTNNEQFFGPGTRLTVL.

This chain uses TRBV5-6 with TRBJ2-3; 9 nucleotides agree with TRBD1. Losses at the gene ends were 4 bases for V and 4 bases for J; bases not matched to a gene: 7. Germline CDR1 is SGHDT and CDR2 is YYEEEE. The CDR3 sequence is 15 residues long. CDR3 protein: CASSPGQGKSDTQYF. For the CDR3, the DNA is TGTGCCAGCAGCCCGGGACAGGGAAAGTCAGATACGCAGTATTTT.

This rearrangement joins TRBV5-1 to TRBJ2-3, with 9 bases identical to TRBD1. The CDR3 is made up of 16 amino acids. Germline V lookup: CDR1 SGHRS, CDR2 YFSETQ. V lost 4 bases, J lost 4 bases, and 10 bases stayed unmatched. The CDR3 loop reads CASSPTGGTGADTQYF. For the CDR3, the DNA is TGCGCCAGCAGCCCCACAGGGGGCACGGGAGCAGATACGCAGTATTTT.

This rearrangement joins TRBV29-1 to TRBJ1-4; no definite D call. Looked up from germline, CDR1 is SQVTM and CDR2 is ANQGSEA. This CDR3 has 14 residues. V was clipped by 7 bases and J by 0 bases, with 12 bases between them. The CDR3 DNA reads TGCAGCGCTGGCATGGGGTCAACTAATGAAAAACTGTTTTTT. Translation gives CSAGMGSTNEKLFF.

The CDR3 loop reads CAWSVQASGNTIYF. The DNA of the CDR3 is TGTGCCTGGAGTGTACAAGCCTCTGGAAACACCATATATTTT. This chain uses TRBV30 with TRBJ1-3; the D is unclear. Germline lookup yields CDR1 GTSNPN and CDR2 SVGIG (reference sequence). This CDR3 is built from 14 residues. Trimming stripped 0 bases from V and 0 bases from J, with 6 bases between.

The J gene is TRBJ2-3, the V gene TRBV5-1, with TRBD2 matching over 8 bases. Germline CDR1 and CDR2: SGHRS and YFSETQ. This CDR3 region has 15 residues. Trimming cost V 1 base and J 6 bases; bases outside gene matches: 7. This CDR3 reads CASSLKAGGQDTQYF. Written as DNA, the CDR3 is TGCGCCAGCAGCTTGAAGGCGGGGGGCCAGGATACGCAGTATTTT.

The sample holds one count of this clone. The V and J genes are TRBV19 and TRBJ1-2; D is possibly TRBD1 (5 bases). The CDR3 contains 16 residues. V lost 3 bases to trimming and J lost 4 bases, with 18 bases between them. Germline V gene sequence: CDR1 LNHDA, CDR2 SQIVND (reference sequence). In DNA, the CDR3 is TGTGCCAGTAGTATCCGGCCAGGGAACCCCTCCTATGGCTACACCTTC. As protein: CASSIRPGNPSYGYTF. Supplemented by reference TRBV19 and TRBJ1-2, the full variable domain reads DGGITQSPKYLFRKEGQNVTLSCEQNLNHDAMYWYRQDPGQGLRLIYYSQIVNDFQKGDIAEGYSVSREKKESFPLTVTSAQKNPTAFYLCASSIRPGNPSYGYTFGSGTRLTVV.

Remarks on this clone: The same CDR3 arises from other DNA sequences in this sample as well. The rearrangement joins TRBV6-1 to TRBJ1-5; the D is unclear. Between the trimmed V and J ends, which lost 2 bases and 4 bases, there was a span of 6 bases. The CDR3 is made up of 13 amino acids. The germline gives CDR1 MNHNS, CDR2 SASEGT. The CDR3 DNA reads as TGTGCCAGCAGTGAAACGGGAAATCAGCCCCAGCATTTT. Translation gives CASSETGNQPQHF.

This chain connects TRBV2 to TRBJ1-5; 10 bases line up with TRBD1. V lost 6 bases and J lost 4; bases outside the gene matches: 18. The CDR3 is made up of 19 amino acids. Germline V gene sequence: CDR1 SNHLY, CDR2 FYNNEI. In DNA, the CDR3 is TGTGCCAGCAGCGCCGCCACGACAGGGGGCTCGTCTGGTAATCAGCCCCAGCATTTT. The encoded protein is CASSAATTGGSSGNQPQHF.

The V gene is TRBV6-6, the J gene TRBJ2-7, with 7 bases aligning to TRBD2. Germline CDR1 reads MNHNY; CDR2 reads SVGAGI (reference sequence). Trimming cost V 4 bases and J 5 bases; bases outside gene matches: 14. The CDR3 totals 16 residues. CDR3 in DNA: TGTGCCAGCAGTTCTTATATAGGAGGCGGGGGTGACGAGCAGTACTTC. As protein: CASSSYIGGGGDEQYF.

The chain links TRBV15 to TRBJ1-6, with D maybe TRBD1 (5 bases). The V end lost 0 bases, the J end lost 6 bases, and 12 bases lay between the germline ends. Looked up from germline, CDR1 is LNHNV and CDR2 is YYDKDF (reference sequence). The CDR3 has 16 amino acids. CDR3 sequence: CATSRDVRTTNSPLHF. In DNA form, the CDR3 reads TGTGCCACCAGCAGAGATGTGAGGACAACTAATTCACCCCTCCACTTT.

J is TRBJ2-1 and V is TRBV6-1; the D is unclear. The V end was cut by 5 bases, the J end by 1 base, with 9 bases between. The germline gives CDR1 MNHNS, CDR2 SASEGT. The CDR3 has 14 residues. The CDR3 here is CASSRSRSYNEQFF. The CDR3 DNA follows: TGTGCCAGCAGTAGGAGTAGGTCCTACAATGAGCAGTTCTTC.

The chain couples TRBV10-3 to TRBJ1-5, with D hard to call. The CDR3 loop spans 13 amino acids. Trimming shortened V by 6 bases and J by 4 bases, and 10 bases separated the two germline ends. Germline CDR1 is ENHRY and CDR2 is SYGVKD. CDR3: CAISRAPNQPQHF. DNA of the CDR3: TGTGCCATCAGCCGGGCCCCAAATCAGCCCCAGCATTTT.

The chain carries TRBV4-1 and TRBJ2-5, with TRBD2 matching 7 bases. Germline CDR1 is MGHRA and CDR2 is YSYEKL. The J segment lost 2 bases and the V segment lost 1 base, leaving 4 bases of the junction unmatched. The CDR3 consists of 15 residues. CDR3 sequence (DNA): TGCGCCAGCAGCCAAGCGGGAGGTTTACAAGAGACCCAGTACTTC. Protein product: CASSQAGGLQETQYF.

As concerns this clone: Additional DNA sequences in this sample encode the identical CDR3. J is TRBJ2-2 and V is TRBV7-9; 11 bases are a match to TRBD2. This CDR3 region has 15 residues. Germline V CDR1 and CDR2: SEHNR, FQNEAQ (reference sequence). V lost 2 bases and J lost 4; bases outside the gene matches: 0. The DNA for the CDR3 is TGTGCCAGCAGCTTAACTAGCGGGAGCACCGGGGAGCTGTTTTTT. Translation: CASSLTSGSTGELFF.

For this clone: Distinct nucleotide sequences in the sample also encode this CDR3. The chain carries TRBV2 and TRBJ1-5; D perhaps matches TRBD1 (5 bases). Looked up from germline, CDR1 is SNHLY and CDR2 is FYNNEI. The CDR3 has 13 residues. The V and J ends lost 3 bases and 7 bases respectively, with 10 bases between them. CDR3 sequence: CASSEEGPQPQHF. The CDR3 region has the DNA TGTGCCAGCAGTGAGGAGGGGCCGCAGCCCCAGCATTTT.

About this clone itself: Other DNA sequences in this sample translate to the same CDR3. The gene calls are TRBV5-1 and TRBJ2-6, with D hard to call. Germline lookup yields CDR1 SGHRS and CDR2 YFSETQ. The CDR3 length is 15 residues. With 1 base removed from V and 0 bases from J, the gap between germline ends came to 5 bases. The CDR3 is CASSLPDSGANVLTF. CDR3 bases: TGCGCCAGCAGCTTGCCAGACTCTGGGGCCAACGTCCTGACTTTC.

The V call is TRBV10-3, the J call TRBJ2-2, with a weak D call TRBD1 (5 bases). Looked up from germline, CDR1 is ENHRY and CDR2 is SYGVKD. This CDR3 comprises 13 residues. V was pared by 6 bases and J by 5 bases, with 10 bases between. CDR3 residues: CAIRGQVTGELFF. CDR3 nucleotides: TGTGCCATCAGGGGGCAAGTTACCGGGGAGCTGTTTTTT.

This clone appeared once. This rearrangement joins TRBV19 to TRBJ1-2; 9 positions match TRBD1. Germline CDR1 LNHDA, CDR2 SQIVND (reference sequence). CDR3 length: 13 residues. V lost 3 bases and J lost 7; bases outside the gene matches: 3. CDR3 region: CASSMDRGSGYTF. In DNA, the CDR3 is TGTGCCAGTAGTATGGACAGGGGATCTGGCTACACCTTC.

The CDR3 loop is CASQAGTGNYEQYF. In nucleotides, the CDR3 is TGTGCCAGTCAAGCCGGGACAGGGAACTACGAGCAGTACTTC. This sequence joins TRBV19 and TRBJ2-7, with 9 bases aligning to TRBD1. Germline values: CDR1 LNHDA, CDR2 SQIVND (reference sequence). The junction had 8 bases not matched to a gene; V was cut back by 8 bases and J by 3 bases. The CDR3 has 14 amino acids. Filled out from reference TRBV19 and TRBJ2-7, the complete variable domain reads DGGITQSPKYLFRKEGQNVTLSCEQNLNHDAMYWYRQDPGQGLRLIYYSQIVNDFQKGDIAEGYSVSREKKESFPLTVTSAQKNPTAFYLCASQAGTGNYEQYFGPGTRLTVT.